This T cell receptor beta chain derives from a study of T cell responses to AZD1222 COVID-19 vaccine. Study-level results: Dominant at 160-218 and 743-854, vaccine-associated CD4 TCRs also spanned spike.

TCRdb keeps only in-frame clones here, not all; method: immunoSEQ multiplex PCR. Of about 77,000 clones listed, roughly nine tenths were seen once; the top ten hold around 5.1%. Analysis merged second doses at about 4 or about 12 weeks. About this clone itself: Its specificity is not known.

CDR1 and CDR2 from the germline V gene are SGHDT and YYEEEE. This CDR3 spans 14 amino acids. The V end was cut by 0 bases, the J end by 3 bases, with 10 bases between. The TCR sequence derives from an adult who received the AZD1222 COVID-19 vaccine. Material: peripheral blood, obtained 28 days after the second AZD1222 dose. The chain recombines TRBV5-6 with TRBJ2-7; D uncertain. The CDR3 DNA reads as TGTGCCAGCAGCTTGGCCGGTATTATCTACGAGCAGTACTTC. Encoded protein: CASSLAGIIYEQYF.